The T cell receptor (beta chain) described here comes from a study of human T cells and chemical hapten exposure. Time point reported: patch test 2, 6 weeks after DPC sensitization. The treatment was: therapeutic diphenylcyclopropenone sensitization with weekly scalp DPC. The germline V and J ends were trimmed by 3 bases and 5 bases, with 4 bases remaining between them. This CDR3 contains 11 residues. From germline, CDR1 is DFQATT and CDR2 SNEGSKA (reference sequence). Via MiXCR, TCRdb re-called the RACE reads, giving one row per CDR3 protein. The profile covers approximately 80,000 distinct CDR3 sequences, with 8% to 13% appearing a single time and 4.5% to 5% taken by the ten largest.

The sequence was obtained from a woman aged 50 to 65 with alopecia areata. Some clones in this sample may be carry-over from other donors' samples. The rearrangement links TRBV20-1 to TRBJ2-2; D gene uncertain. The specimen comprised whole blood, sampled in connection with sensitization to the hapten diphenylcyclopropenone (DPC). The DNA for the CDR3 is TGCAGTGCTAGTTCGACCGGGGAGCTGTTTTTT. This sequence encodes CSASSTGELFF.